The next 28 T cell receptor beta chains were all read from a single sample in a study of human T cells and chemical hapten exposure. Using its own MiXCR run on the RACE reads, TCRdb lists one record per CDR3 protein. The sample yields 100,000 to 150,000 distinct CDR3 sequences, 13% seen once. Sample time point: pre-sensitization, week 0. Treatment meaning: therapeutic diphenylcyclopropenone sensitization with weekly scalp DPC. This sample comprised whole blood, obtained in connection with sensitization to the hapten diphenylcyclopropenone (DPC). All receptors come from a woman aged 18-29 years with alopecia areata. Some clones in this sample may be carry-over from other donors' samples.

The J gene is TRBJ2-3, the V gene TRBV7-9, with D maybe TRBD1 (5 bases). The V end lost 8 bases, the J end lost 0 bases, and 18 bases lay between the germline ends. The germline V gene has CDR1 SEHNR and CDR2 FQNEAQ (reference sequence). The CDR3 loop spans 16 amino acids. The CDR3 protein is CASVLTLGPSTDTQYF. In DNA, the CDR3 is TGTGCCAGCGTTCTTACATTGGGGCCTAGCACAGATACGCAGTATTTT.

There are a few counts of this clonotype. The V gene is TRBV7-9, the J gene TRBJ2-1; TRBD2 agrees at 9 bases. Losses at the gene ends were 3 bases for V and 6 bases for J; bases not matched to a gene: 0. This CDR3 spans 13 amino acids. Germline CDR1 reads SEHNR; CDR2 reads FQNEAQ (reference sequence). The CDR3 spells CASSFSGGNEQFF. CDR3 sequence (DNA): TGTGCCAGCAGCTTTAGCGGGGGCAATGAGCAGTTCTTC.

This clonotype was picked up many times. This chain uses TRBV6-4 with TRBJ1-2; D remains unclear. The CDR3 is made up of 13 amino acids. V lost 6 bases and J lost 2, with 10 bases in between. Per the germline V gene, CDR1 is MRHNA and CDR2 is SNTAGT. The CDR3 DNA is TGTGCCAGCAGCCGGGGTTCGAACTATGGCTACACCTTC. This codes for CASSRGSNYGYTF.

This clonotype appeared many times. The CDR3 DNA follows: TGTGCCAGCAGTTTACAGGAGAACACTGAAGCTTTCTTT. Protein: CASSLQENTEAFF. The chain joins TRBV6-6 to TRBJ1-1; tentative D call: TRBD1 (5 bases). CDR1 is MNHNY and CDR2 is SVGAGI in the germline V gene (reference sequence). The V end was cut by 4 bases, the J end by 1 base, with 7 bases between. The CDR3 is made up of 13 amino acids.

This clonotype was picked up many times. This chain links TRBV3-1 with TRBJ1-6; 7 bases are a match to TRBD1. This CDR3 is 14 amino acids long. Trimming cost V 6 bases and J 5 bases; bases outside gene matches: 4. Germline V gene lookup returns CDR1 LGHDT and CDR2 YNNKEL (reference sequence). Here the CDR3 reads CASRNRGNNSPLHF. The CDR3 nucleotides are TGTGCCAGCAGGAACAGGGGTAATAATTCACCCCTCCACTTT.

V gene TRBV19 combines with J gene TRBJ2-3; D is possibly TRBD2 (6 bases). The CDR3 is made up of 13 amino acids. Trimming took 3 bases from V and 6 from J, leaving 10 bases between them. Germline V gene lookup returns CDR1 LNHDA and CDR2 SQIVND (reference sequence). CDR3 region: CASSIGEVDTQYF. The CDR3 nucleotides read TGTGCCAGTAGTATCGGGGAGGTGGATACGCAGTATTTT. Full variable domain (rest looked up from reference TRBV19 and TRBJ2-3): DGGITQSPKYLFRKEGQNVTLSCEQNLNHDAMYWYRQDPGQGLRLIYYSQIVNDFQKGDIAEGYSVSREKKESFPLTVTSAQKNPTAFYLCASSIGEVDTQYFGPGTRLTVL.

J is TRBJ2-2 and V is TRBV9, with a tentative D call TRBD1 (5 bases). V lost 0 bases and J lost 1, with 10 bases in between. CDR1 is SGDLS and CDR2 is YYNGEE in the germline V gene. The CDR3 extends over 16 amino acids. The CDR3 nucleotides are TGTGCCAGCAGCGTAGTTCCGGACATGAACACCGGGGAGCTGTTTTTT. Amino acid sequence: CASSVVPDMNTGELFF.

V is TRBV18 and J is TRBJ2-5, with unresolved D. CDR1 is KGHSH, CDR2 LQKENI, per germline. The CDR3 is 15 amino acids. The V end was cut by 3 bases, the J end by 2 bases, with 13 bases between. The CDR3 DNA follows: TGTGCCAGCTCACCCCTGTTTCGGCTGCAAGAGACCCAGTACTTC. Amino acid sequence: CASSPLFRLQETQYF.

The J gene is TRBJ1-4, the V gene TRBV28; 10 positions match TRBD1. CDR1 is MDHEN and CDR2 is SYDVKM in the germline V gene. Trimming took 6 bases from V and 7 from J; bases not matched to a gene: 5. This CDR3 has 14 amino acids. The CDR3 protein is CASRPGQGSEKLFF. The CDR3 nucleotides read TGTGCCAGCAGACCGGGACAGGGGAGTGAAAAACTGTTTTTT.

V and J are TRBV4-3 and TRBJ2-3; perhaps TRBD2 as D (5 bases). CDR1 is LGHNA and CDR2 is YSLEER in the germline V gene. This CDR3 region has 13 residues. V was pared by 2 bases and J by 3 bases, with 6 bases between. This chain's CDR3 is CASSQRGTDTQYF. In DNA form, the CDR3 reads TGCGCCAGCAGCCAACGGGGAACAGATACGCAGTATTTT.

This clonotype was seen only a few times. V and J are TRBV18 and TRBJ2-6; possibly TRBD2 for D (6 bases). CDR3 length equals 16 residues. CDR1 and CDR2 from the germline V gene are KGHSH and LQKENI. The V gene lost 2 bases and the J gene lost 2 bases, with 10 bases spanning the gap. The CDR3 nucleotides read TGTGCCAGCTCACCAGGAGGGACTGCTGGGGCCAACGTCCTGACTTTC. It translates to CASSPGGTAGANVLTF.

The chain combines TRBV10-2 with TRBJ1-5; tentatively, D is TRBD1 (6 bases). CDR1 is WSHSY, CDR2 SAAADI, per germline. V lost 7 bases, J lost 4 bases, and 17 bases lay in between. The CDR3 totals 15 residues. CDR3 sequence (DNA): TGCGCCAGCACTCCCATCGGACAGTCTAATCAGCCCCAGCATTTT. It codes for CASTPIGQSNQPQHF.

The J gene is TRBJ2-3, the V gene TRBV12-3 or TRBV12-4; D unclear. The length of the CDR3 is 14 residues. V lost 4 bases and J lost 11, with 19 bases in between. This CDR3 reads CASSSSPDQWKQYF. In nucleotides, the CDR3 is TGTGCCAGCAGTTCAAGCCCCGACCAGTGGAAGCAGTATTTT.

This clonotype occurred a few times. The genes are TRBV12-3 or TRBV12-4 and TRBJ2-5; weak D call: TRBD2 (6 bases). The CDR3 has 13 amino acids. Trimming took 5 bases from V and 2 from J, leaving 9 bases between them. The CDR3 region has the DNA TGTGCCAGCAGTACGGGGACTCAAGAGACCCAGTACTTC. This gives the protein CASSTGTQETQYF.

The chain is built from TRBV12-3 or TRBV12-4 and TRBJ2-3; D may be TRBD1 or TRBD2 (5 bases each). Trimming took off 2 bases at V and 8 bases at J, with 11 bases between the two ends. This CDR3 contains 13 residues. The CDR3 nucleotides read TGTGCCAGCAGTTTACCAGCGAGGGGTACGCAGTATTTT. Its translation is CASSLPARGTQYF.

This clonotype was counted only a few times. The CDR3 region has the DNA TGTGCCACCGCCCGAGGGGGTGGGGTGAATGAGCAGTTCTTC. This codes for CATARGGGVNEQFF. The chain links TRBV15 to TRBJ2-1; D is possibly TRBD1 (6 bases). This CDR3 region has 14 residues. Trimming shortened V by 8 bases and J by 7 bases, and 18 bases separated the two germline ends. CDR1 is LNHNV and CDR2 is YYDKDF in the germline V gene (reference sequence).

This clonotype was recorded a few times. V is TRBV5-6 and J is TRBJ1-4, with 8 bases fitting TRBD1. Germline-derived CDR1 and CDR2 are SGHDT and YYEEEE. With 4 bases clipped from V and 8 bases from J, the junction kept 7 bases outside the gene matches. This CDR3 contains 14 residues. CDR3 coding DNA: TGTGCCAGCAGCCAGGGGGCACGCTTAGAAAAACTGTTTTTT. It encodes CASSQGARLEKLFF.

With regard to this clonotype: This clone may be a read error of a much larger clone one base away. The V and J genes are TRBV20-1 and TRBJ2-1; D gene uncertain. V was shortened by 4 bases and J by 0 bases, with 10 bases between the two germline ends. CDR3 length equals 14 residues. The germline CDR1 and CDR2 sequences are DFQATT and SNEGSKA (reference sequence). The CDR3 sequence: CSAIGRSSYNEQFF. The CDR3 region has the DNA TGCAGTGCTATAGGCAGGAGCTCCTACAATGAGCAGTTCTTC.

In nucleotides, the CDR3 is TGTGCCAGCAGCTTAGATATTCGTGACCTGGGAACCTACGAGCAGTACTTC. Translating it yields CASSLDIRDLGTYEQYF. The chain links TRBV11-2 to TRBJ2-7; D is unresolved. V lost 0 bases, J lost 2 bases, and 17 bases lay in between. CDR1 and CDR2 (germline): SGHAT, FQNNGV. This CDR3 is 17 amino acids long.

Ten or more counts support this clonotype. The chain recombines TRBV28 with TRBJ1-1, with a possible D match to TRBD1 (5 bases). Trimming left V 6 bases short and J 1 base short, with 15 bases between. The CDR3 extends over 15 amino acids. Per the germline V gene, CDR1 is MDHEN and CDR2 is SYDVKM. The CDR3 here is CASRISGRSNTEAFF. DNA of the CDR3: TGTGCCAGCAGAATATCAGGGCGGTCGAACACTGAAGCTTTCTTT.

The V and J genes are TRBV6-2 or TRBV6-3 and TRBJ2-2, with TRBD1 matching 10 bases. Germline assignment: CDR1 MNHEY and CDR2 SVGEGT. CDR3 length equals 17 residues. Trimming cost V 6 bases and J 3 bases; bases outside gene matches: 10. The CDR3 nucleotides read TGTGCCAGCAGCTACCACCCGGGACAGGGGCACACCGGGGAGCTGTTTTTT. Translating gives CASSYHPGQGHTGELFF.

This clonotype was detected ten times or more. This chain connects TRBV7-9 to TRBJ2-3; tentatively, D is TRBD1 (7 bases). The V gene's germline CDR1 is SEHNR and CDR2 FQNEAQ (reference sequence). V lost 5 bases and J 2 bases, leaving 14 bases between the germline ends. The CDR3 sequence is 15 residues long. In DNA form, the CDR3 reads TGTGCCAGCAGCCGTTCCAGGGGGGTCACAGATACGCAGTATTTT. Amino acids: CASSRSRGVTDTQYF.

This chain uses TRBV20-1 with TRBJ1-1; the D is unclear. Germline CDR1 DFQATT, CDR2 SNEGSKA (reference sequence). The CDR3 runs to 14 residues. The V gene lost 3 bases and the J gene lost 3 bases, with 14 bases spanning the gap. The CDR3 is CSASHSGWDTEAFF. The CDR3 DNA reads as TGCAGTGCTAGCCATTCTGGTTGGGACACTGAAGCTTTCTTT.

This clonotype was seen more than once but under ten times. The chain has TRBV7-2 and TRBJ2-7; D remains ambiguous. CDR1 SGHTA and CDR2 FQGNSA come from the germline V gene. The CDR3 contains 15 residues. The ends were cut back, 2 bases at V and 5 bases at J, with 16 bases in the middle. In DNA form, the CDR3 reads TGTGCCAGCAGCTTAAACGGCCGACGCGGCGACGAGCAGTACTTC. It specifies CASSLNGRRGDEQYF. Variable domain in full (rest from reference TRBV7-2 and TRBJ2-7): GAGVSQSPSNKVTEKGKDVELRCDPISGHTALYWYRQSLGQGLEFLIYFQGNSAPDKSGLPSDRFSAERTGGSVSTLTIQRTQQEDSAVYLCASSLNGRRGDEQYFGPGTRLTVT.

At least ten counts were recorded for this clonotype. This chain connects TRBV4-2 to TRBJ1-1, with D unclear. V lost 0 bases and J 3 bases, leaving 11 bases between the germline ends. This CDR3 is built from 15 residues. Germline CDR1 reads LGHNA; CDR2 reads YNFKEQ. In DNA, the CDR3 is TGTGCCAGCAGCCAAGATCTTGAGGGAGACACTGAAGCTTTCTTT. It is translated as CASSQDLEGDTEAFF.

In its sample, this clonotype was seen a few times. The chain is built from TRBV2 and TRBJ2-6, with D unresolved. Trimming pared 11 bases from V and 0 bases from J, leaving 11 bases between. Germline V lookup: CDR1 SNHLY, CDR2 FYNNEI. There are 14 residues in the CDR3. CDR3 in DNA: TGTGCCGTACCAGGCTACTCTGGGGCCAACGTCCTGACTTTC. Amino acids: CAVPGYSGANVLTF. Full variable domain (rest looked up from reference TRBV2 and TRBJ2-6): EPEVTQTPSHQVTQMGQEVILRCVPISNHLYFYWYRQILGQKVEFLVSFYNNEISEKSEIFDDQFSVERPDGSNFTLKIRSTKLEDSAMYFCAVPGYSGANVLTFGAGSRLTVL.

CDR3 nucleotides: TGTGCCAGCAACAGGGTTGACTATGGCTACACCTTC. It specifies CASNRVDYGYTF. The chain joins TRBV25-1 to TRBJ1-2; tentatively, D is TRBD1 (6 bases). The ends were cut back, 7 bases at V and 3 bases at J, with 9 bases in the middle. The CDR3 loop spans 12 amino acids. Germline V gene sequence: CDR1 MGHDK, CDR2 SYGVNS.

This clonotype was counted a few times. V and J are TRBV30 and TRBJ2-7; a possible D gene is TRBD2 (7 bases). Germline lookup yields CDR1 GTSNPN and CDR2 SVGIG (reference sequence). V shed 2 bases and J shed 3 bases, with 14 bases lying between them. The CDR3 totals 14 residues. The CDR3 region has the DNA TGTGCCTGGAGTTCCGGGGGGCCGTACTACGAGCAGTACTTC. Protein product: CAWSSGGPYYEQYF.